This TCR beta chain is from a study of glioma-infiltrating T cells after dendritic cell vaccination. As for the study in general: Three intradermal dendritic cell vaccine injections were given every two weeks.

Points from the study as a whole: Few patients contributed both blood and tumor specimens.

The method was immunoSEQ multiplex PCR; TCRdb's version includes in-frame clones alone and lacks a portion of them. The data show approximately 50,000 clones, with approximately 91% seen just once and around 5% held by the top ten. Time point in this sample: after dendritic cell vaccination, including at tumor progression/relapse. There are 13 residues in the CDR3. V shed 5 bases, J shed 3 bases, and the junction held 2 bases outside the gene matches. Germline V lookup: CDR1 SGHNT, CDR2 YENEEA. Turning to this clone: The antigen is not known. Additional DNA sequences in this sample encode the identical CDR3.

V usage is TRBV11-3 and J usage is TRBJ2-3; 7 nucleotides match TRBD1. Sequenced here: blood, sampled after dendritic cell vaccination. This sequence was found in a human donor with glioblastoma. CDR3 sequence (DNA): TGTGCCAGCAGCCACAGGGGAACAGATACGCAGTATTTT. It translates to CASSHRGTDTQYF.